These T cell receptor beta chains were read from a single sample in a study of blood T cell repertoires in COVID-19. Assay: immunoSEQ multiplex PCR; the TCRdb copy retains only in-frame clones and omits some. Among 87,000 or so clones listed, around nine tenths were seen once. Sequences were obtained from peripheral blood. These receptors originate from a man in his forties with acute or convalescent COVID-19. The CDR3 runs from the conserved cysteine through the conserved F or W. D genes are given only for firm matches.

v_gene	d_gene	j_gene	CDR3aa
TRBV10-3	-	TRBJ1-2	CAISESRRGLYGYTF
TRBV20-1	-	TRBJ2-7	CSASTGSEQYF
TRBV11-1	-	TRBJ2-7	CASSPRIGRSYEQYF
TRBV6-5	-	TRBJ1-2	CASSPGGYYGYTF
TRBV15	-	TRBJ2-2	CATSRGGENTGELFF
TRBV7-9	-	TRBJ2-1	CASSPSGEQFF
TRBV7-6	TRBD1	TRBJ1-2	CASSPGVQGGPQDGYTF
TRBV10-1	-	TRBJ2-2	CASSDLGDGAGELFF
TRBV5-4	-	TRBJ1-1	CASSWGGSGFNTEAFF
TRBV18	-	TRBJ2-3	CASSPPNRRYTDTQYF
TRBV24-1	-	TRBJ2-5	CATGQGLGTQYF
TRBV5-1	-	TRBJ1-1	CASSFRVGTEAFF
TRBV4-1	-	TRBJ2-7	CASPPINEDEQYF
TRBV7-2	TRBD2	TRBJ2-1	CASSSGLAGGPSYNEQFF
TRBV7-2	-	TRBJ2-3	CASSQGGVWADTQYF
TRBV18	TRBD2	TRBJ2-1	CASSPGLAGINEQFF
TRBV2	-	TRBJ1-1	CASSHPGNTEAFF
TRBV15	TRBD1	TRBJ1-5	CATSRETSGQGITQPQHF
TRBV30	TRBD2	TRBJ2-1	CAWSTGTSSNEQFF
TRBV21-1	-	TRBJ2-5	CASSKKPGTGSQETQYF
TRBV7-9	-	TRBJ1-5	CASSFDSDQPQHF
TRBV2	TRBD1	TRBJ2-2	CASSGSEGTGSTGELFF
TRBV6-1	-	TRBJ1-6	CASSEVAGAGNSPLHF
TRBV3-1/TRBV3-2	-	TRBJ1-2	CASSLWTDIGGYTF
TRBV6-5	TRBD1	TRBJ2-1	CASIERQGSYNEQFF
TRBV5-5	TRBD1	TRBJ2-1	CASSLGQGGSNEQFF
TRBV19	-	TRBJ1-1	CASSIAGWENTEAFF
TRBV5-4	-	TRBJ1-1	CASSRRDTSYTEAFF
TRBV5-1	-	TRBJ2-5	CASSLAVTTGETQYF
TRBV15	TRBD1	TRBJ1-2	CATSRGQVGGYTF
TRBV30	TRBD1	TRBJ2-7	CAWKQDRGDEQYF
TRBV10-3	-	TRBJ1-2	CAISDTGNGYTF
TRBV7-9	-	TRBJ1-3	CASSSVLSGNTIYF
TRBV5-5	TRBD1	TRBJ1-1	CASSRTPGQGLENTEAFF